These 25 T cell receptor beta chains were sequenced from one sample in a study of shared clonotypes between healthy human individuals. Profiled with immunoSEQ multiplex PCR; TCRdb holds only in-frame clones, not every one. Among roughly 530,000 clones listed, around 96% were seen once. What was sequenced was naive CD4+ T cells sorted from blood. Described subset: CD45RA+ positively selected. The receptors derive from a woman aged 30 to 39 in good health.

V is TRBV14 and J is TRBJ2-1; 11 bases are a match to TRBD2. The CDR3 contains 15 residues. Germline CDR1 reads SGHDN; CDR2 reads FVKESK. The J segment lost 4 bases and the V segment lost 4 bases, leaving 3 bases of the junction unmatched. CDR3 residues: CASSRGTSGYNEQFF. CDR3 DNA: TGTGCCAGCAGCCGCGGGACTAGCGGATACAATGAGCAGTTCTTC.

V gene TRBV4-2 combines with J gene TRBJ2-1; 12 bases line up with TRBD2. The CDR3 has 21 residues. V gave up 0 bases and J gave up 3 bases; unmatched junction bases: 15. Looked up from germline, CDR1 is LGHNA and CDR2 is YNFKEQ. The CDR3 here is CASSQDPLLAGGPPLYNEQFF. The CDR3 DNA follows: TGTGCCAGCAGCCAAGATCCCCTACTAGCGGGAGGCCCCCCCCTCTACAATGAGCAGTTCTTC.

This chain uses TRBV28 with TRBJ1-2, with TRBD1 identical over 7 bases. This CDR3 contains 12 residues. V lost 6 bases, J lost 6 bases, and 4 bases stayed unmatched. The germline gives CDR1 MDHEN, CDR2 SYDVKM. The CDR3 nucleotides are TGTGCCAGCAGACTAACAGGGGATGGCTACACCTTC. Its translation: CASRLTGDGYTF.

The J gene is TRBJ2-5, the V gene TRBV19; D unresolved. The germline CDR1 and CDR2 sequences are LNHDA and SQIVND (reference sequence). Trimming removed 3 bases at V and 4 bases at J, with 12 bases between. The CDR3 extends over 14 amino acids. CDR3 loop: CASSIGGPPETQYF. CDR3 sequence (DNA): TGTGCCAGTAGTATCGGCGGACCCCCAGAGACCCAGTACTTC.

This rearrangement joins TRBV7-9 to TRBJ2-7; 7 bases align to TRBD1. The CDR3 covers 15 residues. V lost 4 bases and J lost 7; bases outside the gene matches: 13. Per the germline V gene, CDR1 is SEHNR and CDR2 is FQNEAQ (reference sequence). The CDR3 loop is CASSSYNRGRWEQYF. In DNA, the CDR3 is TGTGCCAGCAGCTCGTATAACAGGGGAAGGTGGGAGCAGTACTTC. The variable domain in full, completed from reference TRBV7-9 and TRBJ2-7, reads DTGVSQNPRHKITKRGQNVTFRCDPISEHNRLYWYRQTLGQGPEFLTYFQNEAQLEKSRLLSDRFSAERPKGSFSTLEIQRTEQGDSAMYLCASSSYNRGRWEQYFGPGTRLTVT.

This clone was seen a single time. The V call is TRBV7-8, the J call TRBJ2-1; 9 nucleotides agree with TRBD2. The CDR3 is 17 amino acids. V lost 2 bases and J lost 4; bases outside the gene matches: 9. CDR1 is SGHVS and CDR2 is FQNEAQ in the germline V gene. CDR3: CASSLSLNAGGYNEQFF. The CDR3 DNA reads as TGTGCCAGCAGCTTATCCCTGAACGCGGGAGGGTACAATGAGCAGTTCTTC.

This clone was seen a few times. The V call is TRBV5-6, the J call TRBJ1-2; 10 bases are shared with TRBD1. This CDR3 has 16 residues. J gave up 4 bases and V 3 bases, and 9 bases lay outside the gene matches. Germline V CDR1 and CDR2: SGHDT, YYEEEE. The CDR3 protein is CASSSTSGTGVYGYTF. As DNA, the CDR3 is TGTGCCAGCAGCTCTACCTCCGGGACAGGGGTCTATGGCTACACCTTC.

This chain links TRBV5-8 with TRBJ2-3, with 8 positions matching TRBD2. Germline loops: CDR1 SGHTS, CDR2 YDEGEE. The V and J ends lost 0 bases and 3 bases, in that order; junction bases with no gene match: 6. The length of the CDR3 is 16 residues. The CDR3 nucleotides are TGTGCCAGCAGCTTGGAGGCTGGACTAGCAACAGATACGCAGTATTTT. Amino acid sequence: CASSLEAGLATDTQYF.

The genes are TRBV2 and TRBJ1-3; no firm D call. Germline V gene data show CDR1 as SNHLY and CDR2 as FYNNEI. V lost 0 bases and J lost 0, with 3 bases in between. CDR3 length: 14 residues. CDR3 sequence: CASSEASSGNTIYF. The CDR3, as DNA: TGTGCCAGCAGTGAAGCGAGCTCTGGAAACACCATATATTTT.

The chain links TRBV2 to TRBJ2-1; D is uncertain. The CDR3 has 13 amino acids. CDR1 SNHLY and CDR2 FYNNEI come from the germline V gene. The V end was cut by 1 base, the J end by 5 bases, with 6 bases between. The CDR3 DNA is TGTGCCAGCAGTGAAGACTTGAACAATGAGCAGTTCTTC. It codes for CASSEDLNNEQFF.

The gene calls are TRBV19 and TRBJ2-7, with TRBD1 matching 8 bases. The CDR3 covers 14 residues. Germline values: CDR1 LNHDA, CDR2 SQIVND (reference sequence). J was trimmed by 3 bases and V by 4 bases; bases with no gene match: 5. Written as DNA, the CDR3 is TGTGCCAGTAGTACAGGGGGCAACCGCTACGAGCAGTACTTC. Encoded protein: CASSTGGNRYEQYF. Drawing the rest from reference TRBV19 and TRBJ2-7, the complete variable domain is DGGITQSPKYLFRKEGQNVTLSCEQNLNHDAMYWYRQDPGQGLRLIYYSQIVNDFQKGDIAEGYSVSREKKESFPLTVTSAQKNPTAFYLCASSTGGNRYEQYFGPGTRLTVT.

The V gene is TRBV2, the J gene TRBJ2-7; D possibly corresponds to TRBD1 (5 bases). Per germline, CDR1 SNHLY and CDR2 FYNNEI. V was trimmed by 6 bases and J by 1 base, leaving 10 bases between them. The CDR3 contains 13 residues. The CDR3: CASRIDRSYEQYF. DNA of the CDR3: TGTGCCAGCAGAATAGACAGATCCTACGAGCAGTACTTC.

The gene calls are TRBV19 and TRBJ2-7; possible D gene TRBD2, 6 bases. The germline V gene encodes CDR1 LNHDA and CDR2 SQIVND (reference sequence). This CDR3 region has 16 residues. With 3 bases removed from V and 6 bases from J, the gap between germline ends came to 21 bases. The CDR3 DNA follows: TGTGCCAGTAGTATTTACCCCCCGGAGCTGGGGGGCGAGCAGTACTTC. This codes for CASSIYPPELGGEQYF.

This chain joins TRBV18 and TRBJ2-5; 11 bases are a match to TRBD2. Germline values: CDR1 KGHSH, CDR2 LQKENI. V was clipped by 1 base and J by 11 bases; unmatched bases: 12. CDR3 size: 16 residues. The CDR3 loop reads CASSPQAGLAAPGQYF. CDR3 coding DNA: TGTGCCAGCTCACCACAGGCGGGACTAGCGGCCCCTGGGCAGTACTTC.

This rearrangement joins TRBV6-5 to TRBJ2-1; TRBD2 is a possible D gene (7 bases). Germline values: CDR1 MNHEY, CDR2 SVGAGI. With 3 bases removed from V and 14 bases from J, the gap between germline ends came to 26 bases. The CDR3 totals 16 residues. CDR3 sequence (DNA): TGTGCCAGCAGTTATTCCCCGCTTCTGGGGGGGGCTAACGAGTTCTTC. Amino acids: CASSYSPLLGGANEFF.

The rearrangement uses TRBV2 and TRBJ2-7; D is possibly TRBD1 (7 bases). The germline V gene has CDR1 SNHLY and CDR2 FYNNEI. This CDR3 is 14 amino acids long. Trimming cost V 6 bases and J 4 bases, with 16 bases left between them. The CDR3 DNA is TGTGCCAGCAGACCGCGGGACAGAAATTACGAGCAGTACTTC. Protein sequence: CASRPRDRNYEQYF.

The chain carries TRBV18 and TRBJ2-7, with a possible D match to TRBD2 (5 bases). Trimming took 5 bases from V and 7 from J, leaving 18 bases between them. CDR1 and CDR2 (germline): KGHSH, LQKENI. This CDR3 is built from 14 residues. CDR3 sequence reads: CASSFRERSGEQYF. The DNA for the CDR3 is TGTGCCAGCTCATTCCGGGAAAGATCGGGGGAGCAGTACTTC.

This sequence joins TRBV5-4 and TRBJ2-3; 7 positions agree with TRBD2. The germline V gene encodes CDR1 SGHNT and CDR2 YYREEE (reference sequence). The CDR3 is made up of 15 amino acids. V was clipped by 4 bases and J by 5 bases; unmatched bases: 10. CDR3 protein: CASSPPGGWKDTQYF. Written as DNA, the CDR3 is TGTGCCAGCAGCCCACCGGGGGGTTGGAAAGATACGCAGTATTTT. Filled out from reference TRBV5-4 and TRBJ2-3, the complete variable domain reads ETGVTQSPTHLIKTRGQQVTLRCSSQSGHNTVSWYQQALGQGPQFIFQYYREEENGRGNFPPRFSGLQFPNYSSELNVNALELDDSALYLCASSPPGGWKDTQYFGPGTRLTVL.

This chain connects TRBV6-5 to TRBJ2-7; D is unresolved. The CDR3 has 12 amino acids. V was cut by 6 bases and J by 4 bases, with 10 bases left in between. Germline V gene sequence: CDR1 MNHEY, CDR2 SVGAGI. CDR3 region: CASSNHGYEQYF. In DNA form, the CDR3 reads TGTGCCAGCAGCAACCACGGTTACGAGCAGTACTTC.

A single count supports this clone. The chain uses TRBV7-9 and TRBJ1-2, with no clear D. V lost 6 bases to trimming and J lost 8 bases, with 22 bases between them. The V gene's germline CDR1 is SEHNR and CDR2 FQNEAQ (reference sequence). The CDR3 loop spans 15 amino acids. Here the CDR3 reads CASRRSRDSDGGYTF. The CDR3 region has the DNA TGTGCCAGCAGGAGATCCCGGGATTCCGATGGCGGCTACACCTTC. The full variable domain, with the rest looked up from reference TRBV7-9 and TRBJ1-2, is DTGVSQNPRHKITKRGQNVTFRCDPISEHNRLYWYRQTLGQGPEFLTYFQNEAQLEKSRLLSDRFSAERPKGSFSTLEIQRTEQGDSAMYLCASRRSRDSDGGYTFGSGTRLTVV.

The chain links TRBV7-8 to TRBJ2-7; D might be TRBD1 (6 bases). V was shortened by 5 bases and J by 4 bases, with 18 bases between the two germline ends. Germline-derived CDR1 and CDR2 are SGHVS and FQNEAQ. The CDR3 spans 15 residues. Here the CDR3 DNA reads TGTGCCAGCAGCGCGCTTGGGGGCAAAAGGTACGAGCAGTACTTC. Protein: CASSALGGKRYEQYF. The full variable domain, its missing parts supplied by reference TRBV7-8 and TRBJ2-7, is GAGVSQSPRYKVAKRGQDVALRCDPISGHVSLFWYQQALGQGPEFLTYFQNEAQLDKSGLPSDRFFAERPEGSVSTLKIQRTQQEDSAVYLCASSALGGKRYEQYFGPGTRLTVT.

The chain uses TRBV28 and TRBJ2-3; D is ambiguous. The V end was cut by 6 bases, the J end by 5 bases, with 15 bases between. From germline, CDR1 is MDHEN and CDR2 SYDVKM. This CDR3 is 14 amino acids long. This CDR3 reads CASSSTQVRDTQYF. The CDR3 DNA follows: TGTGCCAGCAGCTCCACCCAGGTCAGAGATACGCAGTATTTT.

The chain joins TRBV6-5 to TRBJ2-5; no reliable D call. Trimming stripped 0 bases from V and 5 bases from J, with 13 bases between. From germline, CDR1 is MNHEY and CDR2 SVGAGI. The CDR3 is 15 amino acids. The CDR3 is CASSYSSVGMETQYF. The CDR3 DNA reads as TGTGCCAGCAGTTACTCTAGTGTGGGGATGGAGACCCAGTACTTC.

The chain employs TRBV5-1 and TRBJ2-1; the D gene is possibly TRBD2 (6 bases). Germline lookup yields CDR1 SGHRS and CDR2 YFSETQ. The CDR3 sequence is 15 residues long. The V end was cut by 4 bases, the J end by 5 bases, with 16 bases between. The CDR3 is CASSVLFGRDNEQFF. Written as DNA, the CDR3 is TGCGCCAGCAGCGTCTTATTCGGGAGAGACAATGAGCAGTTCTTC.

The CDR3 loop is CASSPRGPEQYF. The CDR3 DNA reads TGTGCCAGCAGCCCCAGGGGCCCCGAGCAGTACTTC. The chain joins TRBV11-2 to TRBJ2-7; a weak D match, TRBD1 (6 bases). The V end was cut by 5 bases, the J end by 6 bases, with 11 bases between. Germline V gene sequence: CDR1 SGHAT, CDR2 FQNNGV. This CDR3 is 12 amino acids long.